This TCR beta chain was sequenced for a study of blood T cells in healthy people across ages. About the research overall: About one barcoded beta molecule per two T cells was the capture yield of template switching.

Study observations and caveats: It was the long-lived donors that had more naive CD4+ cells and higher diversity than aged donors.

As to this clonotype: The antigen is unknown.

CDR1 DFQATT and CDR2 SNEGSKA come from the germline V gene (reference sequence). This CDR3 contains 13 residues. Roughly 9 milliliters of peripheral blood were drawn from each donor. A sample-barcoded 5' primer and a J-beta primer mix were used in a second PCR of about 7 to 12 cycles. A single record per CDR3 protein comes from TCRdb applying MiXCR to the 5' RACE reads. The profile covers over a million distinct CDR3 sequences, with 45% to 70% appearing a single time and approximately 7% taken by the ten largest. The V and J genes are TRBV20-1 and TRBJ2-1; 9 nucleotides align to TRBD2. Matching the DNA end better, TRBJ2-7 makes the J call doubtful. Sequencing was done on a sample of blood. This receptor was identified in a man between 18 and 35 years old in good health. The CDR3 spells CSASSGAYNEQYF. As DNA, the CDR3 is TGCAGTGCTTCTAGCGGGGCCTACAATGAGCAGTACTTC.